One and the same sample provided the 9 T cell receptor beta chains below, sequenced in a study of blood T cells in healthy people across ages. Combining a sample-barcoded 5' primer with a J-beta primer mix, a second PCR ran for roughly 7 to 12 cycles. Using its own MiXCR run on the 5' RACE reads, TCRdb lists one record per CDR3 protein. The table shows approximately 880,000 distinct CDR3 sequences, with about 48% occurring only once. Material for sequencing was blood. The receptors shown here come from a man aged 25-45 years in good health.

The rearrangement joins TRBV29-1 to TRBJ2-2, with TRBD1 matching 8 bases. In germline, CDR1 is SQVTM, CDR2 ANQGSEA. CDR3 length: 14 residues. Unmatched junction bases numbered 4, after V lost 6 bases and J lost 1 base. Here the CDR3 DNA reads TGCAGCGTGGCCGGGACAGGGAACACCGGGGAGCTGTTTTTT. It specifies CSVAGTGNTGELFF.

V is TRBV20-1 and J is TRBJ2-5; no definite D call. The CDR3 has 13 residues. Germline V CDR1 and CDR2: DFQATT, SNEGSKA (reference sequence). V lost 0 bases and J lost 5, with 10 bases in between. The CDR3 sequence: CSARDLPRETQYF. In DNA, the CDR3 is TGCAGTGCTAGAGACCTCCCGAGGGAGACCCAGTACTTC.

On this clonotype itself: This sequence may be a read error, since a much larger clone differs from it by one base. In nucleotides, the CDR3 is TGCAGTGCTAGACATGGTGGCAGATTAAACTATCAGCCCCGGCATTTT. It translates to CSARHGGRLNYQPRHF. V and J are TRBV20-1 and TRBJ1-5; no clear D gene. The germline CDR1 and CDR2 sequences are DFQATT and SNEGSKA (reference sequence). CDR3 length equals 16 residues.

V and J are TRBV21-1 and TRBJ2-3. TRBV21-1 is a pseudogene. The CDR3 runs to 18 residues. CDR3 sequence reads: CASSKVGSYNLLTDTQYF. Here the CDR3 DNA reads TGTGCCAGCAGCAAAGTTGGGTCGTATAACTTGCTGACAGATACGCAGTATTTT.

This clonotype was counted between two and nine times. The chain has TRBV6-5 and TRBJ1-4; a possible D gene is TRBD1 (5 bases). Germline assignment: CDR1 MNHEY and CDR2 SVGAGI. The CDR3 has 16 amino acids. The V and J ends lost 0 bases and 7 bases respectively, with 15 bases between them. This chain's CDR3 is CASSYSRPGLGEKLFF. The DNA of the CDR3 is TGTGCCAGCAGTTACTCGAGGCCGGGACTAGGTGAAAAACTGTTTTTT.

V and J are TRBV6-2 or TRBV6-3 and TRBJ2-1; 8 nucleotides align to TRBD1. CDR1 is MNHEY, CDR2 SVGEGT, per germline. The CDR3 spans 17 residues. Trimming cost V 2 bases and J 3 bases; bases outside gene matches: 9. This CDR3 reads CASSYLRDRTYYNEQFF. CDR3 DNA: TGTGCCAGCAGTTACCTACGGGACAGGACTTACTACAATGAGCAGTTCTTC.

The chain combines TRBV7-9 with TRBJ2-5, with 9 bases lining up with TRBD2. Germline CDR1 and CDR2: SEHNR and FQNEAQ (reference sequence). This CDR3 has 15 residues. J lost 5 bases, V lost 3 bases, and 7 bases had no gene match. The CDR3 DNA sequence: TGTGCCAGCAGCTTTGCGGGGGGGCTCGATGAGACCCAGTACTTC. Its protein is CASSFAGGLDETQYF.

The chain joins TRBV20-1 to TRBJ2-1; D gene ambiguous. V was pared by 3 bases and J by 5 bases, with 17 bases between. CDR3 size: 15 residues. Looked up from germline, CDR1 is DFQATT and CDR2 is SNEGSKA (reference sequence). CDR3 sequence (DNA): TGCAGTGCTAGGTATTCCAGGACGGTGAACAATGAGCAGTTCTTC. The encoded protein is CSARYSRTVNNEQFF.

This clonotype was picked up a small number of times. The CDR3 region is CASSDPGRSTDTQYF. The CDR3 DNA reads TGTGCCAGCAGTGACCCCGGGCGAAGCACAGATACGCAGTATTTT. J is TRBJ2-3 and V is TRBV25-1; D is undetermined. CDR3 length: 15 residues. Germline V gene sequence: CDR1 MGHDK, CDR2 SYGVNS. The V and J ends lost 3 bases and 0 bases respectively, with 10 bases between them.